The 29 T cell receptor beta chains given below trace back to one sample, sequenced in a study of cytomegalovirus exposure and HLA in healthy donors. Sequencing was performed with immunoSEQ multiplex PCR; in TCRdb, only in-frame clones are kept and a portion is missing. The sample holds 110,000 or so clones, 85% to 90% seen once. The sample was PBMCs. These receptors were obtained from a woman under 30 in good health and CMV-seronegative.

The chain joins TRBV19 to TRBJ2-3, with D maybe TRBD2 (5 bases). CDR3 length: 14 amino acids. The germline V gene has CDR1 LNHDA and CDR2 SQIVND (reference sequence). The V gene lost 4 bases and the J gene lost 4 bases, with 12 bases spanning the gap. The CDR3 region has the DNA TGTGCCAGTAGTACCCGAGTAGCGTCAGATACGCAGTATTTT. This encodes CASSTRVASDTQYF.

The chain has TRBV4-3 and TRBJ1-2; D not certain. The CDR3 runs to 14 residues. V was trimmed by 3 bases and J by 4 bases, leaving 12 bases between them. Germline V lookup: CDR1 LGHNA, CDR2 YSLEER. DNA for the CDR3: TGCGCCAGCAGCCAGGCGGTCGGAGTCTATGGCTACACCTTC. Protein product: CASSQAVGVYGYTF.

V and J are TRBV28 and TRBJ1-2, with D uncertain. Per germline, CDR1 MDHEN and CDR2 SYDVKM. The CDR3 is 14 residues long. Trimming cost V 3 bases and J 7 bases, with 15 bases left between them. CDR3 sequence (DNA): TGTGCCAGCAGTTTTAGCGGCGCAATTCGTGGCTACACCTTC. It codes for CASSFSGAIRGYTF.

The rearrangement links TRBV4-3 to TRBJ2-1; D not certain. This CDR3 contains 15 residues. Germline assignment: CDR1 LGHNA and CDR2 YSLEER. Trimming shortened V by 1 base and J by 0 bases, and 7 bases separated the two germline ends. The CDR3 DNA follows: TGCGCCAGCAGCCAAGTGCGGAGCTCCTACAATGAGCAGTTCTTC. Translation: CASSQVRSSYNEQFF.

The chain links TRBV29-1 to TRBJ1-2; D might be TRBD1 (5 bases). The CDR3 contains 12 residues. V dropped 4 bases and J dropped 7 bases, with 13 bases sitting between them. Germline CDR1 reads SQVTM; CDR2 reads ANQGSEA. CDR3 sequence (DNA): TGCAGCGTTGTTGGAGGGGAGGGTGGCTACACCTTC. Protein: CSVVGGEGGYTF.

In its sample, this clone was seen once. The chain carries TRBV14 and TRBJ1-2, with a tentative D call TRBD1 (5 bases). CDR3 length: 14 residues. V lost 1 base, J lost 4 bases, and 10 bases lay in between. Looked up from germline, CDR1 is SGHDN and CDR2 is FVKESK. The CDR3 spells CASSQGRQIYGYTF. CDR3 in DNA: TGTGCCAGCAGCCAAGGACGACAGATCTATGGCTACACCTTC.

This chain links TRBV18 with TRBJ1-2; weak D call: TRBD1 (5 bases). Looked up from germline, CDR1 is KGHSH and CDR2 is LQKENI. This CDR3 is 17 amino acids long. Trimming removed 1 base at V and 7 bases at J, with 22 bases between. The CDR3 protein is CASSPRDAGYGVGGYTF. The DNA for the CDR3 is TGTGCCAGCTCACCACGGGACGCGGGATATGGGGTTGGTGGCTACACCTTC.

The CDR3 here is CASSSTGTLETQYF. CDR3 nucleotide sequence: TGTGCCAGCAGCTCGACTGGTACGTTGGAGACCCAGTACTTC. The chain joins TRBV7-9 to TRBJ2-5, with D unclear. The V gene lost 4 bases and the J gene lost 5 bases, with 14 bases spanning the gap. The CDR3 has 14 residues. Germline V gives CDR1 SEHNR, CDR2 FQNEAQ (reference sequence). The full variable domain, completed using reference TRBV7-9 and TRBJ2-5, is DTGVSQNPRHKITKRGQNVTFRCDPISEHNRLYWYRQTLGQGPEFLTYFQNEAQLEKSRLLSDRFSAERPKGSFSTLEIQRTEQGDSAMYLCASSSTGTLETQYFGPGTRLLVL.

About this clone: Sequence at one end of the junction differs from germline and may be a read error. The chain combines TRBV5-4 with TRBJ1-1; D is uncertain. The CDR3 runs to 12 residues. Germline CDR1 SGHNT, CDR2 YYREEE (reference sequence). For the CDR3, the DNA is TGTGCCAGCACCCGGACCGGGAACCTTAAAAGATTT. Its protein product is CASTRTGNLKRF.

This sequence joins TRBV7-2 and TRBJ1-2; 10 bases are shared with TRBD1. Germline lookup yields CDR1 SGHTA and CDR2 FQGNSA. This CDR3 is 16 amino acids long. V lost 6 bases, J lost 8 bases, and 15 bases stayed unmatched. CDR3 protein: CASRPVPGTGAWGYTF. The CDR3 bases are TGTGCCAGCAGACCCGTCCCCGGGACAGGGGCTTGGGGCTACACCTTC.

V and J are TRBV7-3 and TRBJ2-7; D remains unclear. CDR3 length equals 13 residues. Trimming took off 5 bases at V and 7 bases at J, with 15 bases between the two ends. CDR1 SGHTA and CDR2 FQGTGA come from the germline V gene. In DNA form, the CDR3 reads TGTGCCAGCAGCGTGACAATAGAGTCTGAGCAGTACTTC. Translating gives CASSVTIESEQYF.

The V and J genes are TRBV30 and TRBJ2-1; D is unresolved. The V gene lost 2 bases and the J gene lost 7 bases, with 12 bases spanning the gap. CDR3 size: 13 residues. Germline V gene data show CDR1 as GTSNPN and CDR2 as SVGIG (reference sequence). The CDR3 DNA reads TGTGCCTGGAGTCTCATAGCTGGGAATGAGCAGTTCTTC. The encoded protein is CAWSLIAGNEQFF.

This clone was detected once. The genes are TRBV7-6 and TRBJ2-2; TRBD1 matches 10 bases. This CDR3 comprises 15 residues. The V gene's germline CDR1 is SGHVS and CDR2 FNYEAQ. Trimming at V came to 4 bases and at J to 4 bases, leaving 3 bases not matched to a gene. The CDR3 bases are TGTGCCAGCAGCTGGGACAGGGGTAGCACCGGGGAGCTGTTTTTT. Translated: CASSWDRGSTGELFF.

This rearrangement joins TRBV5-1 to TRBJ1-2; 7 bases line up with TRBD1. The CDR3 has 14 residues. Germline CDR1 reads SGHRS; CDR2 reads YFSETQ. V lost 4 bases, J lost 8 bases, and 11 bases stayed unmatched. The CDR3 coding sequence is TGCGCCAGCAGCCCGACTGAGGGGGCACAGGGCTACACCTTC. Its translation is CASSPTEGAQGYTF. The full variable domain, in which reference TRBV5-1 and TRBJ1-2 provide the parts outside the CDR3, is KAGVTQTPRYLIKTRGQQVTLSCSPISGHRSVSWYQQTPGQGLQFLFEYFSETQRNKGNFPGRFSGRQFSNSRSEMNVSTLELGDSALYLCASSPTEGAQGYTFGSGTRLTVV.

The chain's CDR3 is CASSLGFGGGVQPQHF. The DNA for the CDR3 is TGTGCCAGCAGCTTAGGATTCGGAGGGGGCGTTCAGCCCCAGCATTTT. The J gene is TRBJ1-5, the V gene TRBV7-8; 7 bases align to TRBD1. The CDR3 has 16 residues. The V gene's germline CDR1 is SGHVS and CDR2 FQNEAQ. The trim removed 1 base at V and 6 bases at J, leaving 9 bases unmatched.

The chain carries TRBV4-3 and TRBJ2-3; weak D call: TRBD1 (6 bases). Germline loops: CDR1 LGHNA, CDR2 YSLEER. The CDR3 spans 15 residues. Trimming stripped 1 base from V and 6 bases from J, with 14 bases between. The CDR3 DNA reads as TGCGCCAGCAGCCAAGGCGACACGCAGGGGGATACGCAGTATTTT. Encoded protein: CASSQGDTQGDTQYF.

The CDR3, as DNA: TGTGCCAGCAGCCAAGACCGGGGGTCCCATCAGCCCCAGCATTTT. Translated, it gives CASSQDRGSHQPQHF. V is TRBV4-2 and J is TRBJ1-5, with D tentatively TRBD1 (5 bases). This CDR3 region has 15 residues. The V gene's germline CDR1 is LGHNA and CDR2 YNFKEQ. The germline V and J ends were trimmed by 0 bases and 5 bases, with 11 bases remaining between them.

V usage is TRBV27 and J usage is TRBJ1-5; D is unresolved. The CDR3 loop spans 15 amino acids. V was clipped by 1 base and J by 0 bases, with 7 bases between them. Germline V lookup: CDR1 MNHEY, CDR2 SMNVEV (reference sequence). CDR3 residues: CASSLWSDSNQPQHF. Written as DNA, the CDR3 is TGTGCCAGCAGTTTATGGTCAGATAGCAATCAGCCCCAGCATTTT.

This chain links TRBV4-3 with TRBJ2-7; no reliable D call. The germline gives CDR1 LGHNA, CDR2 YSLEER. CDR3 length: 11 amino acids. The ends were cut back, 4 bases at V and 5 bases at J, with 6 bases in the middle. CDR3 DNA sequence: TGCGCCAGCAGCCTACCAGACGAGCAGTACTTC. It specifies CASSLPDEQYF.

V is TRBV9 and J is TRBJ2-5; TRBD2 matches at 12 bases. Germline V CDR1 and CDR2: SGDLS, YYNGEE. V lost 2 bases, J lost 4 bases, and 6 bases stayed unmatched. This CDR3 is 16 amino acids long. The CDR3 DNA is TGTGCCAGCAGCGTGGGACCTAGCGGGAGGGGAGAGACCCAGTACTTC. Translating it yields CASSVGPSGRGETQYF.

V and J are TRBV7-2 and TRBJ1-2, with D hard to call. The CDR3 totals 18 residues. V was pared by 2 bases and J by 1 base, with 20 bases between. Germline V lookup: CDR1 SGHTA, CDR2 FQGNSA. Here the CDR3 DNA reads TGTGCCAGCAGCTTAACTGAAGGGCGGACTCCACTTAACTATGGCTACACCTTC. Translating it yields CASSLTEGRTPLNYGYTF.

This clone was observed a handful of times. The gene calls are TRBV28 and TRBJ1-2, with D perhaps TRBD1 (5 bases). Germline V lookup: CDR1 MDHEN, CDR2 SYDVKM. Trimming removed 3 bases at V and 8 bases at J, with 13 bases between. The length of the CDR3 is 13 residues. The CDR3, as DNA: TGTGCCAGCAGTTTGGGGAGGGGCGGGGGCTACACCTTC. This translates into CASSLGRGGGYTF.

The V gene is TRBV18, the J gene TRBJ2-1; tentative D call: TRBD2 (5 bases). V lost 4 bases to trimming and J lost 7 bases, with 11 bases between them. Germline loops: CDR1 KGHSH, CDR2 LQKENI. This CDR3 has 13 residues. The CDR3 bases are TGTGCCAGCTCACAGCGGTCTGGGAATGAGCAGTTCTTC. Translated, it gives CASSQRSGNEQFF.

V gene TRBV2 combines with J gene TRBJ1-4; D is uncertain. V lost 8 bases and J lost 1, with 14 bases in between. The germline V gene encodes CDR1 SNHLY and CDR2 FYNNEI. CDR3 length: 15 residues. The CDR3 nucleotides are TGTGCCAGCCAGATGTCGCGGGAAACTAATGAAAAACTGTTTTTT. Amino acid sequence: CASQMSRETNEKLFF.

This chain connects TRBV7-2 to TRBJ2-2; TRBD2 might be the D (5 bases). This CDR3 has 14 residues. V shed 8 bases and J shed 3 bases, with 13 bases lying between them. Germline lookup yields CDR1 SGHTA and CDR2 FQGNSA. CDR3: CASSYTRHTGELFF. Here the CDR3 DNA reads TGTGCCAGCTCCTATACTAGGCACACCGGGGAGCTGTTTTTT. Variable domain in full (rest from reference TRBV7-2 and TRBJ2-2): GAGVSQSPSNKVTEKGKDVELRCDPISGHTALYWYRQSLGQGLEFLIYFQGNSAPDKSGLPSDRFSAERTGGSVSTLTIQRTQQEDSAVYLCASSYTRHTGELFFGEGSRLTVL.

The chain combines TRBV27 with TRBJ2-2; D unclear. The CDR3 is made up of 14 amino acids. Trimming pared 3 bases from V and 2 bases from J, leaving 7 bases between. Germline assignment: CDR1 MNHEY and CDR2 SMNVEV (reference sequence). The CDR3 spells CASSLRLNTGELFF. The CDR3 DNA sequence: TGTGCCAGCAGTTTGCGCCTTAACACCGGGGAGCTGTTTTTT.

The J gene is TRBJ1-2, the V gene TRBV27; D perhaps matches TRBD1 (5 bases). There are 14 residues in the CDR3. The V gene's germline CDR1 is MNHEY and CDR2 SMNVEV (reference sequence). The V end was cut by 6 bases, the J end by 4 bases, with 15 bases between. The CDR3 DNA is TGTGCCAGCAGGGGGGGAGGGACGTCCTATGGCTACACCTTC. Residues: CASRGGGTSYGYTF.

The rearrangement uses TRBV5-1 and TRBJ1-4, with a weak D call TRBD1 (5 bases). Trimming cost V 0 bases and J 8 bases, with 11 bases left between them. CDR3 size: 14 residues. Germline V gene data show CDR1 as SGHRS and CDR2 as YFSETQ. The CDR3 bases are TGCGCCAGCAGCTTGGAGGGGCGCGGCGAAAAACTGTTTTTT. Protein product: CASSLEGRGEKLFF.

The CDR3 sequence is CASSLSPVPGQGLETQYF. CDR3 nucleotide sequence: TGTGCCAGCAGTTTAAGCCCCGTTCCGGGACAGGGGTTGGAGACCCAGTACTTC. This chain links TRBV28 with TRBJ2-5, with 10 bases matching TRBD1. This CDR3 is 18 amino acids long. Per the germline V gene, CDR1 is MDHEN and CDR2 is SYDVKM. Unmatched junction bases numbered 14, after V lost 2 bases and J lost 5 bases.